The 8 T cell receptor beta chains below come from one sample, sequenced in a study of cytomegalovirus exposure and HLA in healthy donors. The PCR ran on 60 Vbeta and 13 Jbeta primers. Clones were read by immunoSEQ multiplex PCR, and TCRdb kept only the in-frame ones, dropping some. The table lists around 160,000 clones, roughly 65% of them singletons. The source material was PBMCs. The receptors stem from a man between 18 and 29 years old in good health and CMV-seropositive.

The V gene is TRBV5-6, the J gene TRBJ1-2, with D possibly being TRBD1 (6 bases). Deletions cut 6 bases from V and 4 bases from J, with 13 bases between. The CDR3 loop spans 13 amino acids. Germline values: CDR1 SGHDT, CDR2 YYEEEE. The DNA for the CDR3 is TGTGCCAGCACCCAACAGGGCCGCTATGGCTACACCTTC. It codes for CASTQQGRYGYTF.

This clone was seen once. V and J are TRBV18 and TRBJ2-7, with D maybe TRBD2 (6 bases). The V gene lost 4 bases and the J gene lost 1 base, with 8 bases spanning the gap. There are 13 residues in the CDR3. Germline CDR1 and CDR2: KGHSH and LQKENI. The CDR3 sequence: CASSLGGSYEQYV. For the CDR3, the DNA is TGTGCCAGCTCACTGGGGGGATCCTACGAGCAGTACGTC.

V and J are TRBV27 and TRBJ1-5; D possibly corresponds to TRBD1 (6 bases). Germline loops: CDR1 MNHEY, CDR2 SMNVEV (reference sequence). With 6 bases removed from V and 3 bases from J, the gap between germline ends came to 21 bases. The CDR3 spans 17 residues. In nucleotides, the CDR3 is TGTGCCAGCAGGCCAGTTGGGGGCAGGGGAGCCAATCAGCCCCAGCATTTT. It codes for CASRPVGGRGANQPQHF.

The rearrangement uses TRBV6-4 and TRBJ2-6; 11 bases map to TRBD1. Germline-derived CDR1 and CDR2 are MRHNA and SNTAGT. The CDR3 has 15 residues. The V gene end was trimmed by 6 bases and the J gene end by 7 bases; junction bases not matched to a gene: 5. CDR3 DNA sequence: TGTGCCAGCAGCCTTGGGACAGGGGGAGCCAACGTCCTGACTTTC. It specifies CASSLGTGGANVLTF.

This clone appeared a few times. The rearrangement uses TRBV28 and TRBJ1-5; D gene uncertain. Germline-derived CDR1 and CDR2 are MDHEN and SYDVKM. Trimming removed 3 bases at V and 3 bases at J, with 3 bases between. The CDR3 covers 12 residues. Here the CDR3 reads CASSLANQPQHF. DNA for the CDR3: TGTGCCAGCAGTTTGGCCAATCAGCCCCAGCATTTT.

The chain uses TRBV9 and TRBJ2-3; 7 nucleotides agree with TRBD2. This CDR3 is 15 amino acids long. With 0 bases clipped from V and 2 bases from J, the junction kept 3 bases outside the gene matches. In germline, CDR1 is SGDLS, CDR2 YYNGEE. Here the CDR3 reads CASSVGAGTTDTQYF. The CDR3 region has the DNA TGTGCCAGCAGCGTAGGAGCGGGAACCACAGATACGCAGTATTTT.

This clone was counted a single time. The chain couples TRBV6-5 to TRBJ2-1, with 8 bases lining up with TRBD2. The CDR3 extends over 16 amino acids. The germline V gene has CDR1 MNHEY and CDR2 SVGAGI. With V trimmed by 0 bases and J by 4 bases, 5 bases remained unmatched. The CDR3 DNA sequence: TGTGCCAGCAGTTACTCGTCCGGGACTAGTTACAATGAGCAGTTCTTC. This encodes CASSYSSGTSYNEQFF.

Remarks on this clone: At one boundary the junction diverges from the germline segment, which might be a read error. The rearrangement links TRBV7-9 to TRBJ1-4; TRBD1 aligns across 9 bases. Germline V gives CDR1 SEHNR, CDR2 FQNEAQ (reference sequence). The CDR3 has 15 residues. The CDR3 DNA reads as TGTGCCAACAGCTTAGCTTGGACAGGGGACGAAAAACTGTTTTTT. Encoded protein: CANSLAWTGDEKLFF.